This TCR beta chain emerged from a study of Graves' ophthalmopathy and Graves' hyperthyroidism. Study results and limitations: The blood repertoire also included most expanded thyroid clonotypes above 0.001 frequency.

It was on clinical symptoms, serum thyroxine, TRAb, thyroid ultrasound and orbital computed tomography that diagnosis relied. This clonotype has ten or more counts. What it binds is unknown. CDR1 DFQATT and CDR2 SNEGSKA come from the germline V gene (reference sequence). The CDR3 is 17 amino acids. J was trimmed by 7 bases and V by 0 bases; bases with no gene match: 15. RNA transcripts yielded amplified TCR beta CDR3 regions. An opening RT-PCR round employed HTBI primers and preceded a second-round multiplex PCR. TCRdb redid the calling of the multiplex PCR reads with MiXCR, one entry per CDR3 protein. The sample includes 300,000 to 400,000 distinct CDR3 sequences, 17% of them seen just once.

This receptor was identified in an adult woman with stable Graves' hyperthyroidism. Sequencing used peripheral blood. V gene TRBV20-1 combines with J gene TRBJ2-7, with 10 positions matching TRBD1. CDR3 protein: CSARDPPPGQGMREQYF. DNA for the CDR3: TGCAGTGCTAGAGATCCGCCCCCGGGACAGGGGATGAGGGAGCAGTACTTC.